The 20 T cell receptor beta chains presented below share a single source sample, sequenced in a study of blood T cell repertoires in COVID-19. Repertoires were generated with immunoSEQ multiplex PCR, while TCRdb's copy carries only in-frame clones and drops some. The profile shows 390,000 or so clones, 80% to 90% of them singletons. The sequencing sample was made of PBMCs or T cells enriched from blood (not recorded which). The receptors were sampled from a young man who had recovered from COVID-19.

The V and J genes are TRBV29-1 and TRBJ2-5; 7 bases match TRBD1. Germline trimming cut 1 base from V and 0 bases from J; bases unmatched to any gene: 8. Germline-derived CDR1 and CDR2 are SQVTM and ANQGSEA. The CDR3 is made up of 16 amino acids. The CDR3 loop is CSVEGVVGTDQETQYF. The CDR3 bases are TGCAGCGTTGAAGGGGTCGTCGGGACAGACCAAGAGACCCAGTACTTC.

The chain couples TRBV5-1 to TRBJ2-3, with D perhaps matching TRBD2 (5 bases). The CDR3 extends over 14 amino acids. Trimming stripped 0 bases from V and 4 bases from J, with 9 bases between. Germline V gives CDR1 SGHRS, CDR2 YFSETQ. CDR3 amino acids: CASSLGTRADTQYF. The CDR3 region has the DNA TGCGCCAGCAGCTTGGGTACTAGGGCAGATACGCAGTATTTT.

This rearrangement joins TRBV4-2 to TRBJ2-1, with D tentatively TRBD2 (6 bases). The germline CDR1 and CDR2 sequences are LGHNA and YNFKEQ. The V end was cut by 2 bases, the J end by 4 bases, with 9 bases between. CDR3 length: 14 residues. The CDR3 region is CASSQTTSYNEQFF. CDR3 nucleotide sequence: TGTGCCAGCAGCCAAACGACTAGTTACAATGAGCAGTTCTTC.

This rearrangement joins TRBV24-1 to TRBJ1-2; 7 bases are a match to TRBD1. This CDR3 has 14 amino acids. The trim removed 5 bases at V and 4 bases at J, leaving 6 bases unmatched. Germline V gene lookup returns CDR1 KGHDR and CDR2 SFDVKD. The CDR3 loop is CATSGGDSAYGYTF. Here the CDR3 DNA reads TGTGCCACCAGTGGTGGGGACAGCGCCTATGGCTACACCTTC.

The V and J genes are TRBV27 and TRBJ2-1, with TRBD2 identical over 9 bases. The V segment lost 3 bases and the J segment 12 bases; nucleotides outside the gene matches: 9. Germline lookup yields CDR1 MNHEY and CDR2 SMNVEV (reference sequence). The CDR3 has 14 residues. The CDR3 protein is CASSFALGGRGQFF. CDR3 nucleotide sequence: TGTGCCAGCAGTTTCGCCTTGGGCGGGAGGGGGCAGTTCTTC.

This chain joins TRBV4-1 and TRBJ1-6; weak D call: TRBD1 (5 bases). Trimming cost V 0 bases and J 11 bases, with 17 bases left between them. Per the germline V gene, CDR1 is MGHRA and CDR2 is YSYEKL. The CDR3 is 16 amino acids. The CDR3 protein is CASSQDLTGVGAPLHF. For the CDR3, the DNA is TGCGCCAGCAGCCAAGATCTTACGGGGGTAGGAGCACCCCTCCACTTT.

The genes are TRBV28 and TRBJ2-2; D remains unclear. CDR3 size: 15 residues. Looked up from germline, CDR1 is MDHEN and CDR2 is SYDVKM. Deletions cut 6 bases from V and 1 base from J, with 12 bases between. In nucleotides, the CDR3 is TGTGCCAGCAGATCAGACCGGGTGAACACCGGGGAGCTGTTTTTT. It translates to CASRSDRVNTGELFF. Complete variable domain (other parts from reference TRBV28 and TRBJ2-2): DVKVTQSSRYLVKRTGEKVFLECVQDMDHENMFWYRQDPGLGLRLIYFSYDVKMKEKGDIPEGYSVSREKKERFSLILESASTNQTSMYLCASRSDRVNTGELFFGEGSRLTVL.

The V call is TRBV3-1 (or the pseudogene TRBV3-2), the J call TRBJ1-2; tentatively, D is TRBD1 (5 bases). The CDR3 is made up of 13 amino acids. V lost 2 bases, J lost 8 bases, and 12 bases lay in between. Germline V CDR1 and CDR2: LGHDT, YNNKEL (reference sequence). The CDR3 loop reads CASSQLGVGGYTF. CDR3 DNA sequence: TGTGCCAGCAGCCAATTAGGGGTAGGAGGCTACACCTTC.

The chain combines TRBV5-5 with TRBJ2-7; 9 positions agree with TRBD1. The J segment lost 5 bases and the V segment lost 0 bases, leaving 9 bases of the junction unmatched. The CDR3 runs to 16 residues. From germline, CDR1 is SGHKS and CDR2 YYEKEE (reference sequence). The CDR3 region has the DNA TGTGCCAGCAGCTTGGGGACCGGGACAGGGTTTAACGAGCAGTACTTC. Protein sequence: CASSLGTGTGFNEQYF.

This clone was counted a few times. This chain links TRBV28 with TRBJ1-2; no reliable D call. The V gene lost 8 bases and the J gene lost 4 bases, with 11 bases spanning the gap. This CDR3 comprises 12 residues. CDR1 and CDR2 from the germline V gene are MDHEN and SYDVKM. The DNA of the CDR3 is TGTGCCAGCGGAGGCCGTCCCTATGGCTACACCTTC. Translated, it gives CASGGRPYGYTF.

This clone has just one count. CDR3 in DNA: TGTGCCAGCAGTACAACGGACAGGGGGCAGTTCTTC. Protein: CASSTTDRGQFF. The chain combines TRBV28 with TRBJ2-1; TRBD1 agrees at 9 bases. This CDR3 region has 12 residues. The V and J ends lost 5 bases and 12 bases, in that order; junction bases with no gene match: 5. Germline lookup yields CDR1 MDHEN and CDR2 SYDVKM. The complete variable domain, with remaining parts taken from reference TRBV28 and TRBJ2-1, reads DVKVTQSSRYLVKRTGEKVFLECVQDMDHENMFWYRQDPGLGLRLIYFSYDVKMKEKGDIPEGYSVSREKKERFSLILESASTNQTSMYLCASSTTDRGQFFGPGTRLTVL.

The J gene is TRBJ1-1, the V gene TRBV5-1; D is possibly TRBD1 (5 bases). Trimming stripped 0 bases from V and 5 bases from J, with 11 bases between. The CDR3 consists of 14 residues. Germline V gene lookup returns CDR1 SGHRS and CDR2 YFSETQ. This CDR3 reads CASSLGGGSTEAFF. In DNA, the CDR3 is TGCGCCAGCAGCTTGGGTGGGGGGAGTACTGAAGCTTTCTTT.

This chain links TRBV20-1 with TRBJ1-2; D is perhaps TRBD1 (6 bases). Germline CDR1 reads DFQATT; CDR2 reads SNEGSKA (reference sequence). V gave up 3 bases and J gave up 5 bases, with 7 bases separating them. This CDR3 has 11 residues. Here the CDR3 reads CSASTGYGYTF. CDR3 DNA: TGCAGTGCTAGTACAGGGTATGGCTACACCTTC.

This clone was counted a few times. The rearrangement links TRBV29-1 to TRBJ1-3, with D possibly matching TRBD1 (5 bases). The CDR3 covers 16 residues. Per germline, CDR1 SQVTM and CDR2 ANQGSEA. Between the trimmed V and J ends, which lost 2 bases and 1 base, there was a span of 15 bases. The CDR3, as DNA: TGCAGCGTTGAAAGGCAGGGTGAAAGTTCTGGAAACACCATATATTTT. It specifies CSVERQGESSGNTIYF.

This sequence joins TRBV5-1 and TRBJ1-6; no clear D. CDR1 SGHRS and CDR2 YFSETQ come from the germline V gene. The CDR3 consists of 14 residues. V was trimmed by 1 base and J by 7 bases, leaving 9 bases between them. Here the CDR3 DNA reads TGCGCCAGCAGCTTGACAGCTTCAAATTCACCCCTCCACTTT. Residues: CASSLTASNSPLHF.

V usage is TRBV7-6 and J usage is TRBJ1-5; D is perhaps TRBD1 (6 bases). The CDR3 is 15 residues long. CDR1 is SGHVS and CDR2 is FNYEAQ in the germline V gene. The V gene lost 3 bases and the J gene lost 4 bases, with 13 bases spanning the gap. This CDR3 reads CASSFGQSENQPQHF. For the CDR3, the DNA is TGTGCCAGCAGCTTTGGACAGTCCGAGAATCAGCCCCAGCATTTT.

In nucleotides, the CDR3 is TGTGCCACCAGCAGAGAATGGAGCGGGAGTTCCAATGAGCAGTTCTTC. Its protein is CATSREWSGSSNEQFF. This chain joins TRBV15 and TRBJ2-1; 8 bases are shared with TRBD2. This CDR3 contains 16 residues. The trim removed 0 bases at V and 6 bases at J, leaving 7 bases unmatched. CDR1 LNHNV and CDR2 YYDKDF come from the germline V gene (reference sequence).

This rearrangement joins TRBV3-1 (or the pseudogene TRBV3-2) to TRBJ1-6; possible D gene TRBD1, 6 bases. With 4 bases removed from V and 5 bases from J, the gap between germline ends came to 15 bases. The CDR3 is made up of 16 amino acids. Germline CDR1 is LGHDT and CDR2 is YNNKEL (reference sequence). This chain's CDR3 is CASSPGPDRHNSPLHF. Here the CDR3 DNA reads TGTGCCAGCAGCCCAGGCCCTGACAGGCATAATTCACCCCTCCACTTT.

The V gene is TRBV19, the J gene TRBJ2-1; 9 nucleotides match TRBD2. In germline, CDR1 is LNHDA, CDR2 SQIVND (reference sequence). The CDR3 totals 16 residues. Trimming removed 2 bases from V and 3 bases from J; junction bases left unmatched: 5. CDR3 sequence reads: CASSITTSGFYNEQFF. The DNA for the CDR3 is TGTGCCAGTAGTATAACGACTAGCGGATTCTACAATGAGCAGTTCTTC.

J is TRBJ2-1 and V is TRBV7-9; 7 positions agree with TRBD2. With V trimmed by 5 bases and J by 8 bases, 12 bases remained unmatched. Per the germline V gene, CDR1 is SEHNR and CDR2 is FQNEAQ (reference sequence). The CDR3 is 15 residues long. DNA of the CDR3: TGTGCCAGCAGCCCGGCCGGGACTGGGGGGGATGAGCAGTTCTTC. Amino acid sequence: CASSPAGTGGDEQFF.